The rows below give T cell receptor beta chains drawn from one sample of a study of cytomegalovirus exposure and HLA in healthy donors. Measured with immunoSEQ multiplex PCR; TCRdb has only the in-frame clones, and not every one. The sample has some 130,000 clones, approximately 10% seen once. What was sequenced was PBMCs. The receptors come from a woman in her thirties or forties in good health and CMV-seropositive. Both conserved end residues are part of each CDR3. The order of the fields is V gene, J gene, D gene, clone size, CDR3 DNA, CDR3 protein. A D gene is named only where the DNA matches it firmly. Rows may omit the clone size; those that give it use once, few, many or a size class.

>TRBV29-1|TRBJ2-3|.|few
TGCAGCGTGACCTCGATAGCGGCGTTGACAGATACGCAGTATTTT
CSVTSIAALTDTQYF
>TRBV18|TRBJ2-3|TRBD2|.
TGTGCCAGCTCACCACGGACTAGCGGGGCTGGCACAGATACGCAGTATTTT
CASSPRTSGAGTDTQYF
>TRBV2|TRBJ2-3|.|.
TGTGCCAGCAGCGCCCTACAGGGCACAGATACGCAGTATTTT
CASSALQGTDTQYF
>TRBV5-6|TRBJ2-2|.|few
TGTGCCAGCAGCTTTACGCGGGGGAACACCGGGGAGCTGTTTTTT
CASSFTRGNTGELFF
>TRBV7-2|TRBJ2-3|.|few
TGTGCCAGCAGCTTAGAAGACAGGTCAGATACGCAGTATTTT
CASSLEDRSDTQYF
>TRBV5-1|TRBJ2-7|TRBD1|few
TGCGCCAGCAGCAGGGACAGGGGGCCCACCTACGAGCAGTACTTC
CASSRDRGPTYEQYF
>TRBV6-5|TRBJ1-1|.|few
TGTGCCAGCACCCAGGTATGGGGGGCTGAAGCTTTCTTT
CASTQVWGAEAFF
>TRBV7-8|TRBJ1-3|.|.
TGTGCCAGCAGTATCGAAGGGGAAGTGGCTGGAAACACCATATATTTT
CASSIEGEVAGNTIYF
>TRBV9|TRBJ2-2|TRBD2|few
TGTGCCAGCAGCGTAAGCCCCGAGGCGGGGGGGACCGGGGAGCTGTTTTTT
CASSVSPEAGGTGELFF
>TRBV5-1|TRBJ1-6|.|.
TGCGCCAGCAAATTTACAGTCGCATCCTATAATTCACCCCTCCACTTT
CASKFTVASYNSPLHF
>TRBV7-2|TRBJ1-2|TRBD1|few
TGTGCCAGCAGCCACCGGACAGGCTCTAACTATGGCTACACCTTC
CASSHRTGSNYGYTF
>TRBV29-1|TRBJ2-1|.|few
TGCAGCGTCGCTGAGACCCCCGAAGAGGCGTTCTTC
CSVAETPEEAFF
>TRBV9|TRBJ1-6|TRBD1|.
TGTGCCAGCAGCCTAGACAGGGGAGGAAATTCACCCCTCCACTTT
CASSLDRGGNSPLHF
>TRBV27|TRBJ1-6|TRBD1|few
TGTGCCAGCAGTTTACAGGGGGGATGGGCCTATAATTCACCCCTCCACTTT
CASSLQGGWAYNSPLHF
>TRBV25-1|TRBJ2-1|TRBD2|.
TGTGCCAGCAGCGACCTGGGACTAGCGGGCAATGAGCAGTTCTTC
CASSDLGLAGNEQFF
>TRBV18|TRBJ2-6|.|.
TGTGCCAGCTCAGTTACAGGGAAGGGAAGCTCTGGGGCCAACGTCCTGACTTTC
CASSVTGKGSSGANVLTF